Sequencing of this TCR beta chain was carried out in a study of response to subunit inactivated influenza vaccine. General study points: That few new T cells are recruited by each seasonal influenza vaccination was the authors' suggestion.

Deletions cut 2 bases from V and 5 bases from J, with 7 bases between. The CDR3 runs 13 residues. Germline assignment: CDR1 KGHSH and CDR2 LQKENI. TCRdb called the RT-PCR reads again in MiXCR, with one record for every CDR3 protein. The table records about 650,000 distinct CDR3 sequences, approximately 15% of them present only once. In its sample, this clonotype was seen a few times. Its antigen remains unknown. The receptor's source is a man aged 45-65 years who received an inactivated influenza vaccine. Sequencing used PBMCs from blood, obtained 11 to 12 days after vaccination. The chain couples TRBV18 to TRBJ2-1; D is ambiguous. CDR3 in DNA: TGTGCCAGCTCACCAGCAAATAACAATGAGCAGTTCTTC. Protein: CASSPANNNEQFF.